The 25 T cell receptor beta chains presented below share a single source sample, sequenced in a study of blood T cell repertoires in COVID-19. Repertoires were generated with immunoSEQ multiplex PCR, while TCRdb's copy carries only in-frame clones and drops some. Altogether about 170,000 clones are present, about 86% being singletons, with the ten largest covering 3.6%. Sequencing was done on a sample of PBMCs or T cells enriched from blood (not recorded which). The receptors originated from a woman in her fifties or sixties in a cohort exposed to, infected with or recovered from COVID-19 (not recorded which).

This clone was counted once. The chain employs TRBV3-1 (or the pseudogene TRBV3-2) and TRBJ2-4; 8 bases are shared with TRBD1. Germline V gene lookup returns CDR1 LGHDT and CDR2 YNNKEL (reference sequence). Trimming at V came to 3 bases and at J to 8 bases, leaving 3 bases not matched to a gene. CDR3 length: 13 amino acids. The CDR3 DNA reads as TGTGCCAGCAGCCATAACAGGGGGGACATTCAGTACTTC. It encodes CASSHNRGDIQYF.

The chain joins TRBV6-6 to TRBJ1-5; D unresolved. The CDR3 contains 15 residues. CDR1 and CDR2 from the germline V gene are MNHNY and SVGAGI (reference sequence). Trimming removed 2 bases at V and 1 base at J, with 9 bases between. CDR3 amino acids: CASSYLGESNQPQHF. CDR3 sequence (DNA): TGTGCCAGCAGTTACCTAGGAGAGAGCAATCAGCCCCAGCATTTT.

V is TRBV24-1 and J is TRBJ2-3; 9 nucleotides match TRBD1. The germline gives CDR1 KGHDR, CDR2 SFDVKD. The V gene end was trimmed by 0 bases and the J gene end by 2 bases; junction bases not matched to a gene: 11. CDR3 length equals 19 residues. The CDR3 reads CATSDLRGGTGKNTDTQYF. In nucleotides, the CDR3 is TGTGCCACCAGTGATTTGCGGGGAGGGACAGGGAAAAACACAGATACGCAGTATTTT.

This clone was seen many times. The chain recombines TRBV2 with TRBJ2-7; TRBD2 matches at 9 bases. The CDR3 runs 14 residues. Trimming cost V 7 bases and J 0 bases; bases outside gene matches: 4. Germline CDR1 SNHLY, CDR2 FYNNEI. CDR3 sequence reads: CASIRTSASYEQYF. The CDR3, as DNA: TGTGCCAGCATCCGGACTAGCGCCTCCTACGAGCAGTACTTC.

This clone was seen a few times. The rearrangement links TRBV7-2 to TRBJ2-7; 7 bases agree with TRBD2. The CDR3 runs to 14 residues. The junction had 2 bases not matched to a gene; V was cut back by 3 bases and J by 0 bases. CDR1 is SGHTA, CDR2 FQGNSA, per germline. The CDR3 nucleotides are TGTGCCAGCAGCTTCGGGGGGAGCTCCTACGAGCAGTACTTC. Protein product: CASSFGGSSYEQYF. Variable domain in full (rest from reference TRBV7-2 and TRBJ2-7): GAGVSQSPSNKVTEKGKDVELRCDPISGHTALYWYRQSLGQGLEFLIYFQGNSAPDKSGLPSDRFSAERTGGSVSTLTIQRTQQEDSAVYLCASSFGGSSYEQYFGPGTRLTVT.

V is TRBV6-1 and J is TRBJ2-3; 9 bases map to TRBD2. Germline V gives CDR1 MNHNS, CDR2 SASEGT. The CDR3 runs 17 residues. Germline trimming cut 7 bases from V and 1 base from J; bases unmatched to any gene: 12. This CDR3 reads CASTEAGGGRGTDTQYF. In nucleotides, the CDR3 is TGTGCCAGCACCGAAGCTGGGGGCGGGAGGGGCACAGATACGCAGTATTTT.

The chain combines TRBV30 with TRBJ1-5; possibly TRBD1 for D (5 bases). Germline CDR1 reads GTSNPN; CDR2 reads SVGIG (reference sequence). The CDR3 has 13 residues. V was cut by 4 bases and J by 3 bases, with 10 bases left in between. CDR3 region: CAWTWGLNQPQHF. The CDR3 coding sequence is TGTGCCTGGACTTGGGGCCTCAATCAGCCCCAGCATTTT.

The J gene is TRBJ2-1, the V gene TRBV7-2; D may be TRBD2 (5 bases). The CDR3 is 12 residues long. In germline, CDR1 is SGHTA, CDR2 FQGNSA. Trimming left V 5 bases short and J 12 bases short, with 14 bases between. The CDR3 sequence: CASSELQRGQFF. For the CDR3, the DNA is TGTGCCAGCAGCGAGTTGCAACGGGGGCAGTTCTTC.

This sequence joins TRBV19 and TRBJ2-3; 10 bases are a match to TRBD1. Trimming removed 3 bases from V and 3 bases from J; junction bases left unmatched: 6. Germline assignment: CDR1 LNHDA and CDR2 SQIVND (reference sequence). CDR3 size: 16 residues. CDR3 nucleotides: TGTGCCAGTAGTATGTTGGGACAGGGGAGGACAGATACGCAGTATTTT. Amino acid sequence: CASSMLGQGRTDTQYF. The full variable domain, with the rest looked up from reference TRBV19 and TRBJ2-3, is DGGITQSPKYLFRKEGQNVTLSCEQNLNHDAMYWYRQDPGQGLRLIYYSQIVNDFQKGDIAEGYSVSREKKESFPLTVTSAQKNPTAFYLCASSMLGQGRTDTQYFGPGTRLTVL.

The chain couples TRBV9 to TRBJ2-1; D remains ambiguous. The V end was cut by 0 bases, the J end by 0 bases, with 10 bases between. Looked up from germline, CDR1 is SGDLS and CDR2 is YYNGEE. The CDR3 has 16 residues. CDR3: CASSVGGSSSYNEQFF. The CDR3 nucleotides are TGTGCCAGCAGCGTAGGAGGCTCGAGCTCCTACAATGAGCAGTTCTTC.

The V gene is TRBV7-9, the J gene TRBJ1-1, with D perhaps TRBD1 (5 bases). The CDR3 runs to 13 residues. Trimming removed 5 bases from V and 3 bases from J, with 10 bases in between. Germline lookup yields CDR1 SEHNR and CDR2 FQNEAQ (reference sequence). This CDR3 reads CASSLEGDTEAFF. As DNA, the CDR3 is TGTGCCAGCAGCCTGGAAGGGGACACTGAAGCTTTCTTT.

The chain combines TRBV2 with TRBJ2-1; 7 nucleotides align to TRBD1. The germline gives CDR1 SNHLY, CDR2 FYNNEI. V shed 10 bases and J 0 bases; nucleotides not matched to a gene: 6. The CDR3 is 14 residues long. Here the CDR3 DNA reads TGTGCCACAGCACAGGGGAGCTCCTACAATGAGCAGTTCTTC. It translates to CATAQGSSYNEQFF.

The chain uses TRBV15 and TRBJ2-3; D might be TRBD1 (6 bases). This CDR3 is built from 17 residues. Germline V CDR1 and CDR2: LNHNV, YYDKDF (reference sequence). With 4 bases removed from V and 0 bases from J, the gap between germline ends came to 17 bases. CDR3 bases: TGTGCCACCAGCACCATCTCCGGGACAAGAAGCACAGATACGCAGTATTTT. It codes for CATSTISGTRSTDTQYF.

The chain carries TRBV24-1 and TRBJ2-1; 7 nucleotides match TRBD2. The CDR3 spans 16 residues. Looked up from germline, CDR1 is KGHDR and CDR2 is SFDVKD. Trimming removed 0 bases from V and 6 bases from J; junction bases left unmatched: 7. CDR3 in amino acids: CATSDLVGGIINEQFF. DNA of the CDR3: TGTGCCACCAGTGATTTGGTCGGGGGGATCATCAATGAGCAGTTCTTC.

The chain joins TRBV19 to TRBJ1-6; 10 bases agree with TRBD1. The germline gives CDR1 LNHDA, CDR2 SQIVND (reference sequence). With V trimmed by 6 bases and J by 1 base, 6 bases remained unmatched. There are 17 residues in the CDR3. The CDR3: CASSLRDRGSYNSPLHF. CDR3 in DNA: TGTGCCAGTAGCCTGCGGGACAGGGGTTCCTATAATTCACCCCTCCACTTT. The variable domain in full, with the rest retrieved from reference TRBV19 and TRBJ1-6, is DGGITQSPKYLFRKEGQNVTLSCEQNLNHDAMYWYRQDPGQGLRLIYYSQIVNDFQKGDIAEGYSVSREKKESFPLTVTSAQKNPTAFYLCASSLRDRGSYNSPLHFGNGTRLTVT.

The V gene is TRBV3-1 (or the pseudogene TRBV3-2), the J gene TRBJ2-7, with a tentative D call TRBD1 (5 bases). The germline V gene encodes CDR1 LGHDT and CDR2 YNNKEL (reference sequence). CDR3 length equals 15 residues. V was shortened by 3 bases and J by 1 base, with 13 bases between the two germline ends. In nucleotides, the CDR3 is TGTGCCAGCAGCCAGGCCCCCGCAGGGTCCTACGAGCAGTACTTC. It encodes CASSQAPAGSYEQYF.

The rearrangement joins TRBV5-6 to TRBJ1-1; tentatively, D is TRBD1 (5 bases). This CDR3 region has 15 residues. The V end was cut by 4 bases, the J end by 1 base, with 14 bases between. The germline V gene encodes CDR1 SGHDT and CDR2 YYEEEE. CDR3 in DNA: TGTGCCAGCAGCCCGGTAGGGGCACCGAACACTGAAGCTTTCTTT. This translates into CASSPVGAPNTEAFF. The full variable domain, completed using reference TRBV5-6 and TRBJ1-1, is DAGVTQSPTHLIKTRGQQVTLRCSPKSGHDTVSWYQQALGQGPQFIFQYYEEEERQRGNFPDRFSGHQFPNYSSELNVNALLLGDSALYLCASSPVGAPNTEAFFGQGTRLTVV.

The chain uses TRBV5-1 and TRBJ1-1; a weak D match, TRBD1 (6 bases). Trimming stripped 0 bases from V and 0 bases from J, with 15 bases between. The CDR3 extends over 17 amino acids. The germline CDR1 and CDR2 sequences are SGHRS and YFSETQ. The CDR3 DNA reads as TGCGCCAGCAGCTTGGCCCGGGACACAAGCTTGAACACTGAAGCTTTCTTT. It codes for CASSLARDTSLNTEAFF.

The rearrangement uses TRBV3-1 (or the pseudogene TRBV3-2) and TRBJ1-2, with D unresolved. The CDR3 is 14 amino acids. Germline CDR1 reads LGHDT; CDR2 reads YNNKEL (reference sequence). The V and J ends lost 0 bases and 7 bases respectively, with 12 bases between them. CDR3 amino acids: CASSQESPSGGYTF. In nucleotides, the CDR3 is TGTGCCAGCAGCCAAGAATCGCCGAGCGGTGGCTACACCTTC.

The chain joins TRBV28 to TRBJ2-7; TRBD1 might be the D (5 bases). Trimming stripped 5 bases from V and 1 base from J, with 12 bases between. CDR3 length: 14 residues. Germline V gene data show CDR1 as MDHEN and CDR2 as SYDVKM. The CDR3 reads CASSRQSLSYEQYF. In DNA, the CDR3 is TGTGCCAGCAGTCGACAGAGTCTTTCCTACGAGCAGTACTTC.

A single count supports this clone. The chain joins TRBV11-2 to TRBJ1-3; D perhaps matches TRBD1 (6 bases). The CDR3 extends over 18 amino acids. Trimming removed 6 bases from V and 2 bases from J, with 23 bases in between. From germline, CDR1 is SGHAT and CDR2 FQNNGV. DNA for the CDR3: TGTGCCAGCAGTATTCGGGGGGGCAGTAGCCCGCCTGGAAACACCATATATTTT. Translated, it gives CASSIRGGSSPPGNTIYF.

The sample holds one count of this clone. The chain uses TRBV28 and TRBJ1-2; 7 positions agree with TRBD1. V lost 5 bases, J lost 2 bases, and 8 bases stayed unmatched. The CDR3 spans 15 residues. The V gene's germline CDR1 is MDHEN and CDR2 SYDVKM. The CDR3, as DNA: TGTGCCAGCAGTATAGGGACAGTCGGAAACTATGGCTACACCTTC. It is translated as CASSIGTVGNYGYTF.

This rearrangement joins TRBV28 to TRBJ1-1, with D perhaps TRBD1 (5 bases). Germline V CDR1 and CDR2: MDHEN, SYDVKM. Deletions cut 5 bases from V and 4 bases from J, with 17 bases between. The CDR3 is made up of 15 amino acids. CDR3 region: CASSTNGGGGTEAFF. The CDR3 DNA follows: TGTGCCAGCAGTACAAACGGGGGGGGAGGCACTGAAGCTTTCTTT.

This clone was seen more than once but under ten times. The chain joins TRBV5-1 to TRBJ2-7, with 9 nucleotides matching TRBD1. The trim removed 0 bases at V and 3 bases at J, leaving 4 bases unmatched. The length of the CDR3 is 15 residues. Germline V gene sequence: CDR1 SGHRS, CDR2 YFSETQ. The CDR3 DNA follows: TGCGCCAGCAGCTTGGGGGGACAGGGAAGCTACGAGCAGTACTTC. Encoded protein: CASSLGGQGSYEQYF.

This chain joins TRBV6-1 and TRBJ1-2; 8 bases fit TRBD1. The CDR3 totals 14 residues. The germline V gene encodes CDR1 MNHNS and CDR2 SASEGT. V dropped 1 base and J dropped 5; count of bases not matched to a gene: 3. CDR3 in DNA: TGTGCCAGCAGTGAAGTGGGACAGGTATATGGCTACACCTTC. Amino acids: CASSEVGQVYGYTF.